The 5 T cell receptor beta chains listed next were all sequenced from one sample in a study of T cells after yellow fever vaccination. Via MiXCR, TCRdb re-called the 5' RACE reads, giving one row per CDR3 protein. Of 100,000 or so distinct CDR3 sequences listed, 8% to 10% are singletons. Sequenced material: CD8+ T cells not binding an NS4B(214-222) dextramer, sorted from PBMCs, taken roughly 15 days after the first yellow fever vaccination. The origin of the receptors is a man in his late teens or twenties who received the YFV17D yellow fever vaccine.

This clonotype was counted ten times or more. V is TRBV7-3 and J is TRBJ1-1; no firm D call. V was clipped by 1 base and J by 1 base, with 4 bases between them. Germline values: CDR1 SGHTA, CDR2 FQGTGA. The CDR3 has 13 amino acids. This CDR3 reads CASSLNGNTEAFF. As DNA, the CDR3 is TGTGCCAGCAGCTTAAATGGGAACACTGAAGCTTTCTTT.

The chain is built from TRBV7-8 and TRBJ2-1, with 9 nucleotides matching TRBD1. The J segment lost 7 bases and the V segment lost 5 bases, leaving 12 bases of the junction unmatched. The CDR3 is made up of 16 amino acids. Germline loops: CDR1 SGHVS, CDR2 FQNEAQ. The chain's CDR3 is CASSPPGQGGPNEQFF. In nucleotides, the CDR3 is TGTGCCAGCAGCCCGCCGGGACAGGGAGGGCCAAATGAGCAGTTCTTC.

For the CDR3, the DNA is TGTGCCACCAGCAGGGGGACAGAAAGCTCCTACAATGAGCAGTTCTTC. Translating it yields CATSRGTESSYNEQFF. The rearrangement links TRBV15 to TRBJ2-1; 7 positions agree with TRBD1. V gave up 3 bases and J gave up 0 bases; unmatched junction bases: 5. The CDR3 sequence is 16 residues long. Germline-derived CDR1 and CDR2 are LNHNV and YYDKDF (reference sequence).

In this sample, this clonotype turned up a few times. The V call is TRBV4-3, the J call TRBJ1-4, with TRBD1 as a possible D gene (5 bases). The V end was cut by 7 bases, the J end by 0 bases, with 15 bases between. The V gene's germline CDR1 is LGHNA and CDR2 YSLEER. CDR3 length: 16 residues. DNA of the CDR3: TGCGCCAGCACTCCTGAGAGGGGTGCAACTAATGAAAAACTGTTTTTT. It is translated as CASTPERGATNEKLFF.

This rearrangement joins TRBV20-1 to TRBJ2-1; perhaps TRBD2 as D (5 bases). The CDR3 extends over 15 amino acids. V was cut by 6 bases and J by 0 bases, with 15 bases left in between. Germline values: CDR1 DFQATT, CDR2 SNEGSKA (reference sequence). The CDR3 DNA reads TGCAGTGCGACCCCCCTCGCGGGCTCCTACAATGAGCAGTTCTTC. Translation: CSATPLAGSYNEQFF.